A selection of T cell receptor beta chains follows, all from one sample in a study of blood T cell repertoires in COVID-19. Sequencing used immunoSEQ multiplex PCR; TCRdb keeps in-frame clones, though not all of them. The data show more than 200,000 clones, 75% to 90% seen once. Sequencing input: peripheral blood. The origin of the receptors is a man aged 40-50 years with acute or convalescent COVID-19. Each CDR3 is given with its conserved first and last residue.

cdr3_aa j_call v_call
CASSQQGHRNEKLFF TRBJ1-4 TRBV7-9
CASSVTSGGAGELFF TRBJ2-2 TRBV2
CASSFRQGRSNQPQHF TRBJ1-5 TRBV13
CASSFGQGAVGELFF TRBJ2-2 TRBV5-1
CASSQRGRGDVNNEQFF TRBJ2-1 TRBV4-3
CASSFSTGPNSPLHF TRBJ1-6 TRBV5-1
CASSPSQANEKLFF TRBJ1-4 TRBV18
CASSFQGTGNSPLHF TRBJ1-6 TRBV27
CAISEPLGGLAGVETQYF TRBJ2-5 TRBV10-3
CASSFTGEETQYF TRBJ2-5 TRBV5-1
CASSLGRGSYNEQFF TRBJ2-1 TRBV11-3
CAWSVSRYEQYF TRBJ2-7 TRBV30
CARSQDRGQPQHF TRBJ1-5 TRBV5-3
CASSPMGGTANYGYTF TRBJ1-2 TRBV7-6
CASSILAGGNEQFF TRBJ2-1 TRBV6-4
CAISPGSNYGYTF TRBJ1-2 TRBV10-3
CASSYGGSTDTQYF TRBJ2-3 TRBV5-6
CASSEQGLRTEAFF TRBJ1-1 TRBV3-1/TRBV3-2
CASSSRTGFLNEQFF TRBJ2-1 TRBV5-1
CSVSPGPLVAGYTF TRBJ1-2 TRBV29-1
CASGPGGTEAFF TRBJ1-1 TRBV7-6
CASSWTGDNEQFF TRBJ2-1 TRBV5-4
CSVEVRGYPLGEQYF TRBJ2-7 TRBV29-1
CASSGTSGPYEQYF TRBJ2-7 TRBV27
CASSLVAGSNTEAFF TRBJ1-1 TRBV5-1
CASSQGRDSIAYEQYF TRBJ2-7 TRBV6-1
CAWSVGQSGGEQYF TRBJ2-7 TRBV30
CASSVDGGRATEQFF TRBJ2-1 TRBV9
CASSLAGRGYTF TRBJ1-2 TRBV5-4
CASSLTGYRSYEQYF TRBJ2-7 TRBV5-5
CASSEASGGPTGELFF TRBJ2-2 TRBV6-4
CSVRGEDRDTGELFF TRBJ2-2 TRBV29-1
CASSTRDRDPHLSYNEQFF TRBJ2-1 TRBV19
CASSVAGGAPREQYF TRBJ2-7 TRBV6-5
CASTGLPFQPQHF TRBJ1-5 TRBV19
CATSDPGRPSYNEQFF TRBJ2-1 TRBV24-1